This TCR beta chain was sequenced during a study of stem cell transplantation in POMP-related autoinflammatory disease. Using immunoSEQ multiplex PCR, the repertoire was profiled, and TCRdb retains in-frame clones only, with some absent. The table shows about 68,000 clones, with roughly 90% occurring only once. This clone was counted a single time. V lost 4 bases and J 9 bases, leaving 12 bases between the germline ends. CDR1 and CDR2 from the germline V gene are KGHDR and SFDVKD. The CDR3 runs 13 residues. Sequences were derived from CD4+ T cells from PBMCs, sampled after stem cell transplantation. The rearrangement uses TRBV24-1 and TRBJ2-4; D gene unclear. The TCR comes from a human patient with POMP-related autoinflammation and immune dysregulation (PRAID). The graft donor may have given rise to some T cells. The CDR3 nucleotides read TGTGCCACCAGTGACAGTTGGAGTGGCATTCAGTACTTC. Amino acids: CATSDSWSGIQYF.